The clone carrying this T cell receptor (beta chain) appeared a single time. The source of the sample is a study of blood T cell repertoires in COVID-19. Overall study: The United States, Italy and Spain provided the acute and convalescent COVID-19 samples.

Deletions cut 6 bases from V and 0 bases from J, with 9 bases between. CDR1 and CDR2 (germline): MNHNY, SVGAGI (reference sequence). The CDR3 is 14 amino acids. The authors' processing: Nucleated cell counts were estimated from reference gene primer amplification. This table comes from immunoSEQ multiplex PCR, and its TCRdb copy is limited to in-frame clones, with some not included. That table gives V, J and clone size, and the DNA gave D and trimming. The sample lists about 160,000 clones, approximately 90% seen once, with about 9.4% in the top ten. Those enrolled in Seattle joined during active infection and were followed longitudinally afterward.

V gene TRBV6-6 combines with J gene TRBJ1-5; weak D call: TRBD1 (6 bases). The clonotype was recovered from a woman in her sixties or seventies with COVID-19, enrolled during active disease. Sequenced: peripheral blood. The CDR3 protein is CASSIRGSNQPQHF. CDR3 DNA: TGTGCCAGCAGCATCAGGGGTAGCAATCAGCCCCAGCATTTT.